This T cell receptor beta chain was retrieved from a study of blood T cell repertoires in COVID-19. CDR1 is LGHDT and CDR2 is YNNKEL in the germline V gene (reference sequence). Deletions cut 0 bases from V and 5 bases from J, with 7 bases between. The CDR3 consists of 13 residues. As handled by the study authors: Reference gene primer amplification gave estimated nucleated cell counts. Libraries were prepared by immunoSEQ multiplex PCR; TCRdb keeps only in-frame clonotypes and omits some of them. V, J and clone size were drawn from that table, and D and trimming were deduced from the DNA. Of tens of thousands of clones in the sample, about three quarters are singletons; the top ten hold around 43%.

The sample taken for sequencing was peripheral blood. The sequence was collected from a man aged 65 to 79 with active or convalescent COVID-19. The V call is TRBV3-1 (or the pseudogene TRBV3-2), the J call TRBJ1-2; D is undetermined. CDR3 sequence (DNA): TGTGCCAGCAGCCAAGATCGGACTTATGGCTACACCTTC. It codes for CASSQDRTYGYTF.